The TCR beta chain described here comes from a study of shared clonotypes between healthy human individuals. Study as a whole: Plates per donor: three CD4 naive, three CD4 memory, two CD8 naive, one CD8 memory.

Only in-frame clones appear in the TCRdb table, and some are missing; sequencing was by immunoSEQ multiplex PCR. The sample lists about 2,500,000 clones, around nine tenths seen once, with roughly 0.13% in the top ten. Trimming took off 0 bases at V and 0 bases at J, with 14 bases between the two ends. Germline V gene sequence: CDR1 SEHNR, CDR2 FQNEAQ (reference sequence). CDR3 size: 17 residues. The donors, all of them Caucasian adults, lived in Nashville, Tennessee. The sequence was collected from a man between 18 and 29 years old in good health. The material sequenced was naive CD4+ T cells sorted from blood. Regarding subset: CD45RA+ positively selected. The chain carries TRBV7-9 and TRBJ1-2; D is unresolved. The CDR3 DNA reads TGTGCCAGCAGCTTAGCGGAGGCAGCCCCTACTAACTATGGCTACACCTTC. As protein: CASSLAEAAPTNYGYTF. The variable domain in full, completed from reference TRBV7-9 and TRBJ1-2, reads DTGVSQNPRHKITKRGQNVTFRCDPISEHNRLYWYRQTLGQGPEFLTYFQNEAQLEKSRLLSDRFSAERPKGSFSTLEIQRTEQGDSAMYLCASSLAEAAPTNYGYTFGSGTRLTVV.